The rows below give T cell receptor beta chains drawn from one sample of a study of blood T cell repertoires in COVID-19. Data came from immunoSEQ multiplex PCR; TCRdb stores just in-frame clones and leaves some out. The data hold 250,000 to 300,000 clones, with about 90% observed a single time. Material for sequencing was peripheral blood. The receptors shown here come from a woman aged 25 to 39 with COVID-19, enrolled during active disease. Both conserved end residues are part of each CDR3. A D gene is named only where the DNA matches it firmly. Rows may omit the clone size; those that give it use once, few, many or a size class.

>TRBD1|.|TRBJ2-7|TRBV18
CASSPPGTGVLYEQYF
TGTGCCAGCTCACCACCCGGGACAGGGGTTCTCTACGAGCAGTACTTC
>TRBD1|.|TRBJ1-5|TRBV28
CASSPTAGGWGSNQPQHF
TGTGCCAGCAGTCCGACCGCAGGGGGCTGGGGTAGCAATCAGCCCCAGCATTTT
>TRBD1|.|TRBJ1-4|TRBV3-1/TRBV3-2
CASSQGTGGEKLFF
TGTGCCAGCAGCCAAGGGACAGGGGGTGAAAAACTGTTTTTT
>TRBD2|.|TRBJ2-1|TRBV5-1
CASSSPLREGSNEQFF
TGCGCCAGCAGCTCCCCCTTGCGGGAGGGCAGTAATGAGCAGTTCTTC
>TRBD2|.|TRBJ2-6|TRBV10-3
CAISDSGQGGAGANVLTF
TGTGCCATCAGTGACTCAGGGCAGGGAGGGGCTGGGGCCAACGTCCTGACTTTC
>.|.|TRBJ1-1|TRBV24-1
CATSEGSPYTEAFF
TGTGCCACCAGTGAGGGCAGTCCCTACACTGAAGCTTTCTTT
>.|many|TRBJ2-7|TRBV7-2
CASTLDRSYEQYF
TGTGCCAGCACCCTCGACAGGTCCTACGAGCAGTACTTC
>.|.|TRBJ1-4|TRBV11-2
CAVQGTNEKLFF
TGTGCCGTCCAGGGGACAAATGAAAAACTGTTTTTT
>.|.|TRBJ2-7|TRBV5-1
CASSLWYTRSDSYEQYF
TGCGCCAGCAGCTTGTGGTACACTAGGTCCGACTCCTACGAGCAGTACTTC
>TRBD1|few|TRBJ1-4|TRBV5-6
CASSLGDRGEKLFF
TGTGCCAGCAGCTTAGGGGACAGGGGCGAAAAACTGTTTTTT
>.|.|TRBJ1-2|TRBV10-3
CAISSRGASGYTF
TGTGCCATCAGCAGCCGGGGGGCCAGTGGCTACACCTTC
>TRBD1|.|TRBJ2-3|TRBV10-3
CAIRGDSGQATDTQYF
TGTGCCATCAGGGGGGACAGCGGTCAAGCCACAGATACGCAGTATTTT
>.|.|TRBJ2-2|TRBV2
CASSAAWGRGGTGELFF
TGTGCCAGCAGCGCCGCCTGGGGCAGGGGAGGGACCGGGGAGCTGTTTTTT
>TRBD2|once|TRBJ2-7|TRBV2
CASRREGRSYEQYF
TGTGCCAGCAGGAGGGAGGGCAGGTCCTACGAGCAGTACTTC
>TRBD1|.|TRBJ1-4|TRBV30
CACDGTGGLDEKLFF
TGTGCCTGCGACGGGACAGGGGGTCTGGATGAAAAACTGTTTTTT
>TRBD1|.|TRBJ1-2|TRBV29-1
CSTGQGPNYGYTF
TGCAGCACAGGACAGGGTCCTAACTATGGCTACACCTTC
>TRBD1|.|TRBJ1-6|TRBV4-2
CASSQEGTGADNSPLHF
TGTGCCAGCAGCCAAGAGGGGACAGGGGCGGATAATTCACCCCTCCACTTT
>.|.|TRBJ2-4|TRBV7-9
CASSLGQGKNIQYF
TGTGCCAGCAGCTTAGGGCAGGGAAAAAACATTCAGTACTTC
>TRBD2|.|TRBJ2-7|TRBV28
CASSLAGDYEQYF
TGTGCCAGCAGTCTAGCGGGAGACTACGAGCAGTACTTC
>.|.|TRBJ1-4|TRBV5-1
CASSPVGRGEKLFF
TGCGCCAGCAGCCCCGTTGGGAGGGGTGAAAAACTGTTTTTT
>TRBD2|.|TRBJ2-5|TRBV28
CASTPGLADQETQYF
TGTGCCAGCACTCCGGGACTAGCGGACCAAGAGACCCAGTACTTC
>TRBD1|.|TRBJ2-7|TRBV6-6
CASSYLDRAYEQYF
TGTGCCAGCAGTTACCTGGACAGGGCCTACGAGCAGTACTTC
>.|.|TRBJ2-7|TRBV7-9
CASSSPAAYEQYF
TGTGCCAGCAGCTCCCCAGCGGCCTACGAGCAGTACTTC
>.|few|TRBJ1-5|TRBV5-1
CASSLGYSNQPQHF
TGCGCCAGCAGCCTCGGTTATAGCAATCAGCCCCAGCATTTT
>.|.|TRBJ2-1|TRBV7-3
CASSLVWIADYNEQFF
TGTGCCAGCAGCTTAGTTTGGATAGCTGACTACAATGAGCAGTTCTTC
>TRBD1|.|TRBJ2-2|TRBV5-1
CASSLGTGITGELFF
TGCGCCAGCAGCTTAGGGACAGGGATCACCGGGGAGCTGTTTTTT
>TRBD2|.|TRBJ2-7|TRBV2
CASSDRGAYEQYF
TGTGCCAGCAGTGATCGGGGGGCCTACGAGCAGTACTTC
>TRBD1|.|TRBJ2-3|TRBV2
CASSVGTGGDTQYF
TGTGCCAGCAGTGTAGGGACAGGGGGGGATACGCAGTATTTT
>.|.|TRBJ1-5|TRBV19
CASSISGNQPQHF
TGTGCCAGTAGTATTTCGGGGAATCAGCCCCAGCATTTT
>TRBD2|.|TRBJ2-5|TRBV2
CASSARGLGETQYF
TGTGCCAGCAGTGCACGAGGACTAGGGGAGACCCAGTACTTC
>.|.|TRBJ1-4|TRBV12-3/TRBV12-4
CASSPGGEKLFF
TGTGCCAGCAGCCCGGGAGGAGAAAAACTGTTTTTT
>.|.|TRBJ2-2|TRBV9
CASSVGEITGELFF
TGTGCCAGCAGCGTAGGAGAGATCACCGGGGAGCTGTTTTTT
>TRBD2|.|TRBJ2-1|TRBV2
CASSASGRSYNEQFF
TGTGCCAGCAGTGCTAGCGGACGTTCCTACAATGAGCAGTTCTTC
>.|.|TRBJ1-1|TRBV12-3/TRBV12-4
CASSPSGDTEAFF
TGTGCCAGCAGTCCCTCGGGGGACACTGAAGCTTTCTTT
>TRBD2|.|TRBJ2-7|TRBV6-5
CASSRGLAHEQYF
TGTGCCAGCAGCCGGGGACTAGCCCACGAGCAGTACTTC
>TRBD1|.|TRBJ2-3|TRBV5-1
CASNPRGRGDTDTQYF
TGCGCCAGCAACCCCAGGGGGCGCGGGGACACAGATACGCAGTATTTT
>.|.|TRBJ2-7|TRBV19
CASRPGRPSYEQYF
TGTGCCAGTAGGCCTGGCCGCCCCTCCTACGAGCAGTACTTC
>.|.|TRBJ2-6|TRBV9
CASSVAPGVSSGANVLTF
TGTGCCAGCAGCGTAGCACCAGGTGTTTCCTCTGGGGCCAACGTCCTGACTTTC
>.|once|TRBJ2-5|TRBV6-2/TRBV6-3
CASSGGSETQYF
TGTGCCAGCAGCGGCGGATCGGAGACCCAGTACTTC
>TRBD1|.|TRBJ2-2|TRBV24-1
CATSATTGGSGELFF
TGTGCCACCAGCGCTACGACAGGGGGAAGCGGGGAGCTGTTTTTT
>TRBD2|.|TRBJ2-2|TRBV9
CASSIAGATGELFF
TGTGCCAGCAGTATAGCGGGAGCCACCGGGGAGCTGTTTTTT
>.|.|TRBJ2-1|TRBV7-9
CASSFSREQFF
TGTGCCAGCAGCTTTTCACGGGAGCAGTTCTTC
>.|.|TRBJ2-2|TRBV7-2
CASSLPLHTGELFF
TGTGCCAGCAGCTTACCACTACACACCGGGGAGCTGTTTTTT
>TRBD1|.|TRBJ1-5|TRBV24-1
CATSDPDRGNQPQHF
TGTGCCACCAGTGATCCCGACAGGGGCAATCAGCCCCAGCATTTT
>.|.|TRBJ2-1|TRBV24-1
CATSDSGLARSYNEQFF
TGTGCCACCAGTGATTCTGGACTCGCCCGCTCCTACAATGAGCAGTTCTTC
>.|.|TRBJ2-5|TRBV3-1/TRBV3-2
CASSSWGDQETQYF
TGTGCCAGCAGCTCCTGGGGAGACCAAGAGACCCAGTACTTC
>.|.|TRBJ1-2|TRBV2
CASRGHNYGYTF
TGTGCCAGCAGGGGACATAACTATGGCTACACCTTC
>.|.|TRBJ2-7|TRBV2
CASSDPGSSSYEQYF
TGTGCCAGCAGTGACCCCGGGTCCAGCTCCTACGAGCAGTACTTC
>.|.|TRBJ2-2|TRBV6-6
CASIMQGELFF
TGTGCCAGCATCATGCAGGGGGAGCTGTTTTTT
>TRBD1|.|TRBJ1-1|TRBV19
CASSFDRGQEDTEAFF
TGTGCCAGTAGTTTCGACAGGGGGCAGGAGGACACTGAAGCTTTCTTT
>.|.|TRBJ1-6|TRBV9
CASSGSSYNSPLHF
TGTGCCAGCAGCGGGAGCTCCTATAATTCACCCCTCCACTTT
>.|once|TRBJ1-1|TRBV19
CASSILDSTEAFF
TGTGCCAGTAGTATACTAGACTCCACTGAAGCTTTCTTT
>.|.|TRBJ2-2|TRBV12-3/TRBV12-4
CASSYRVNGELFF
TGTGCCAGCAGTTACAGGGTGAACGGGGAGCTGTTTTTT
>.|.|TRBJ1-1|TRBV10-3
CAINEFGGNTEAFF
TGTGCCATAAACGAATTCGGAGGGAACACTGAAGCTTTCTTT
>.|few|TRBJ1-1|TRBV7-9
CASSPGWFLPTEAFF
TGTGCCAGCAGCCCAGGCTGGTTTCTTCCCACTGAAGCTTTCTTT
>TRBD1|.|TRBJ1-5|TRBV28
CASSHTPGGGQPQHF
TGTGCCAGCAGTCACACTCCAGGGGGCGGCCAGCCCCAGCATTTT
>TRBD2|.|TRBJ2-2|TRBV9
CASSVEGLAGYGELFF
TGTGCCAGCAGCGTCGAAGGGCTAGCGGGATACGGGGAGCTGTTTTTT
>TRBD1|.|TRBJ1-6|TRBV6-2/TRBV6-3
CASSVQGRLASPLHF
TGTGCCAGCAGTGTACAGGGGCGGCTTGCTTCACCCCTCCACTTT
>TRBD1|.|TRBJ2-1|TRBV9
CASSVEPGGQGAGQFF
TGTGCCAGCAGCGTAGAACCAGGGGGACAGGGCGCGGGGCAGTTCTTC